Listed here are 32 T cell receptor beta chains from one sample, sequenced in a study of CD8 T cells in Susac syndrome. Random hexamers were used to reverse transcribe an amount of 0.5 to 1 ug RNA. TCRdb called the immunoSEQ multiplex PCR reads again in MiXCR, with one record for every CDR3 protein. This table holds some 130,000 distinct CDR3 sequences, roughly 94% found once. Sequenced material: CD4+ T cells from PBMCs. The receptors come from a human donor with multiple sclerosis.

This clonotype was seen only once. The chain is built from TRBV29-1 and TRBJ2-3; 8 nucleotides align to TRBD2. There are 13 residues in the CDR3. Germline V CDR1 and CDR2: SQVTM, ANQGSEA. The V gene end was trimmed by 7 bases and the J gene end by 4 bases; junction bases not matched to a gene: 7. The DNA for the CDR3 is TGCAGCGGCGATAGCGGGACCGCAGATACGCAGTATTTT. It specifies CSGDSGTADTQYF.

The chain is built from TRBV30 and TRBJ1-2, with 7 bases lining up with TRBD1. Germline V CDR1 and CDR2: GTSNPN, SVGIG (reference sequence). The CDR3 extends over 12 amino acids. The V segment lost 1 base and the J segment 6 bases; nucleotides outside the gene matches: 2. The DNA of the CDR3 is TGTGCCTGGAGTGCGACAGGGAATGGCTACACCTTC. It yields the protein CAWSATGNGYTF.

The rearrangement uses TRBV12-3 or TRBV12-4 and TRBJ1-5; D ambiguous. The V gene lost 7 bases and the J gene lost 2 bases, with 9 bases spanning the gap. The CDR3 is made up of 13 amino acids. DNA of the CDR3: TGTGCCAGCACCGACACGGGCAATCAGCCCCAGCATTTT. Translating it yields CASTDTGNQPQHF.

V gene TRBV7-9 combines with J gene TRBJ1-2; D remains ambiguous. The CDR3 extends over 12 amino acids. Germline-derived CDR1 and CDR2 are SEHNR and FQNEAQ (reference sequence). Trimming removed 4 bases from V and 3 bases from J, with 6 bases in between. The CDR3, as DNA: TGTGCCAGCAGCTCTGACCACTATGGCTACACCTTC. Translation: CASSSDHYGYTF. Full variable domain (outside the CDR3, taken from reference TRBV7-9 and TRBJ1-2): DTGVSQNPRHKITKRGQNVTFRCDPISEHNRLYWYRQTLGQGPEFLTYFQNEAQLEKSRLLSDRFSAERPKGSFSTLEIQRTEQGDSAMYLCASSSDHYGYTFGSGTRLTVV.

Only one count was recorded for this clonotype. DNA for the CDR3: TGTGCCAGCAGCCAAGCAAGATACGAGCAGTACTTC. This encodes CASSQARYEQYF. The rearrangement joins TRBV3-1 to TRBJ2-7; D is undetermined. Germline values: CDR1 LGHDT, CDR2 YNNKEL (reference sequence). V dropped 1 base and J dropped 4 bases, with 5 bases sitting between them. This CDR3 region has 12 residues.

The rearrangement joins TRBV5-6 to TRBJ2-7; possibly TRBD1 or TRBD2 for D (5 bases each). The germline V and J ends were trimmed by 5 bases and 7 bases, with 16 bases remaining between them. The CDR3 spans 13 residues. CDR1 and CDR2 from the germline V gene are SGHDT and YYEEEE. This CDR3 reads CASRRGATGEQYF. The CDR3 DNA is TGTGCCAGCAGGAGGGGAGCTACGGGTGAGCAGTACTTC.

The chain uses TRBV7-9 and TRBJ2-1, with 11 bases fitting TRBD2. Trimming at V came to 4 bases and at J to 5 bases, leaving 7 bases not matched to a gene. The germline gives CDR1 SEHNR, CDR2 FQNEAQ (reference sequence). CDR3 length: 16 amino acids. The CDR3: CASSSRGLADHNEQFF. The CDR3 DNA sequence: TGTGCCAGCAGCTCTCGGGGACTAGCGGATCACAATGAGCAGTTCTTC.

The V and J genes are TRBV6-5 and TRBJ2-1; tentative D call: TRBD2 (6 bases). The V gene's germline CDR1 is MNHEY and CDR2 SVGAGI. CDR3 size: 12 residues. Trimming took off 5 bases at V and 9 bases at J, with 11 bases between the two ends. CDR3 coding DNA: TGTGCCAGCAGTCCACGGCGGGGTGAGCAGTTCTTC. Its translation is CASSPRRGEQFF.

The rearrangement joins TRBV7-9 to TRBJ2-7; 7 bases align to TRBD1. This CDR3 has 14 amino acids. Per the germline V gene, CDR1 is SEHNR and CDR2 is FQNEAQ (reference sequence). Trimming took 0 bases from V and 3 from J; bases not matched to a gene: 2. This CDR3 is CASSLAGQSYEQYF. The CDR3 nucleotides are TGTGCCAGCAGCTTAGCGGGACAGAGCTACGAGCAGTACTTC.

The J gene is TRBJ1-1, the V gene TRBV20-1; D gene ambiguous. V gave up 3 bases and J gave up 0 bases, with 8 bases separating them. The CDR3 sequence is 13 residues long. Looked up from germline, CDR1 is DFQATT and CDR2 is SNEGSKA (reference sequence). CDR3 loop: CSASFPLNTEAFF. Written as DNA, the CDR3 is TGCAGTGCTAGTTTCCCGCTGAACACTGAAGCTTTCTTT.

The V call is TRBV9, the J call TRBJ1-4, with D unclear. Deletions cut 2 bases from V and 4 bases from J, with 12 bases between. This CDR3 is built from 15 residues. Germline CDR1 SGDLS, CDR2 YYNGEE. The CDR3 bases are TGTGCCAGCAGCGTCACCCAGACTTTTAATGAAAAACTGTTTTTT. Amino acid sequence: CASSVTQTFNEKLFF. Complete variable domain (other parts from reference TRBV9 and TRBJ1-4): DSGVTQTPKHLITATGQRVTLRCSPRSGDLSVYWYQQSLDQGLQFLIQYYNGEERAKGNILERFSAQQFPDLHSELNLSSLELGDSALYFCASSVTQTFNEKLFFGSGTQLSVL.

The rearrangement uses TRBV18 and TRBJ1-4, with a possible D match to TRBD1 (5 bases). Germline lookup yields CDR1 KGHSH and CDR2 LQKENI. Trimming cost V 4 bases and J 0 bases, with 15 bases left between them. The CDR3 loop spans 17 amino acids. The CDR3 spells CASSRGRIFATNEKLFF. In DNA, the CDR3 is TGTGCCAGCTCACGGGGCAGGATCTTTGCAACTAATGAAAAACTGTTTTTT.

The chain is built from TRBV30 and TRBJ2-7, with 11 nucleotides matching TRBD2. Losses at the gene ends were 8 bases for V and 0 bases for J; bases not matched to a gene: 6. The CDR3 spans 14 residues. Germline CDR1 reads GTSNPN; CDR2 reads SVGIG (reference sequence). The CDR3, as DNA: TGTGCCGGCGCCGGGACTAGCGGCTCCTACGAGCAGTACTTC. Its translation is CAGAGTSGSYEQYF.

The rearrangement uses TRBV2 and TRBJ2-2, with TRBD1 matching over 9 bases. Germline CDR1 reads SNHLY; CDR2 reads FYNNEI. This CDR3 has 15 residues. Germline trimming cut 4 bases from V and 3 bases from J; bases unmatched to any gene: 3. CDR3 sequence reads: CASSGDRADTGELFF. CDR3 DNA: TGTGCCAGCAGTGGGGACAGGGCGGACACCGGGGAGCTGTTTTTT.

The J gene is TRBJ2-7, the V gene TRBV28; possible D gene TRBD2, 6 bases. V was clipped by 2 bases and J by 6 bases, with 11 bases between them. Germline V gene lookup returns CDR1 MDHEN and CDR2 SYDVKM. This CDR3 comprises 13 residues. The CDR3 loop reads CASSLGGRGEQYF. The CDR3 region has the DNA TGTGCCAGCAGTTTAGGAGGGCGAGGCGAGCAGTACTTC.

The rearrangement joins TRBV25-1 to TRBJ1-5; 7 bases agree with TRBD1. The CDR3 consists of 14 residues. The J segment lost 2 bases and the V segment lost 7 bases, leaving 5 bases of the junction unmatched. The germline V gene has CDR1 MGHDK and CDR2 SYGVNS. The chain's CDR3 is CASIRTGGNQPQHF. The CDR3 DNA is TGTGCCAGCATTCGGACAGGCGGCAATCAGCCCCAGCATTTT.

This clonotype has just one count. The chain employs TRBV28 and TRBJ2-2; TRBD1 aligns across 8 bases. The germline CDR1 and CDR2 sequences are MDHEN and SYDVKM. Trimming cost V 4 bases and J 5 bases; bases outside gene matches: 6. The CDR3 runs 15 residues. CDR3 sequence reads: CASSSQGAYTGELFF. CDR3 in DNA: TGTGCCAGCAGTTCCCAGGGGGCGTATACCGGGGAGCTGTTTTTT.

This clonotype was found once. The chain links TRBV10-2 to TRBJ2-2; 12 positions agree with TRBD2. Per the germline V gene, CDR1 is WSHSY and CDR2 is SAAADI. The CDR3 length is 15 residues. V lost 8 bases and J lost 5; bases outside the gene matches: 6. The CDR3 sequence: CASVLLAGGTGELFF. The DNA of the CDR3 is TGCGCCAGCGTCCTACTAGCGGGAGGTACCGGGGAGCTGTTTTTT.

The V call is TRBV3-1, the J call TRBJ2-7; D unclear. This CDR3 is built from 15 residues. CDR1 LGHDT and CDR2 YNNKEL come from the germline V gene (reference sequence). V was pared by 2 bases and J by 8 bases, with 19 bases between. Written as DNA, the CDR3 is TGTGCCAGCAGCCAAACCGTCGGTACCTTTACGAAGCAGTACTTC. Amino acids: CASSQTVGTFTKQYF.

V usage is TRBV5-1 and J usage is TRBJ2-7; maybe TRBD1 (5 bases). CDR3 length equals 16 residues. V was shortened by 0 bases and J by 0 bases, with 13 bases between the two germline ends. Germline V CDR1 and CDR2: SGHRS, YFSETQ. The CDR3 protein is CASSLANTGNSYEQYF. CDR3 in DNA: TGCGCCAGCAGCTTGGCCAATACAGGAAACTCCTACGAGCAGTACTTC.

Here the CDR3 DNA reads TGTGCCATCAGTGGGGGACAGGGAGGCACAGATACGCAGTATTTT. This gives the protein CAISGGQGGTDTQYF. V gene TRBV10-3 combines with J gene TRBJ2-3; 9 bases are shared with TRBD1. The V gene's germline CDR1 is ENHRY and CDR2 SYGVKD. This CDR3 contains 15 residues. The V and J ends lost 4 bases and 1 base, in that order; junction bases with no gene match: 3.

This chain joins TRBV4-2 and TRBJ2-4; 8 bases fit TRBD1. The length of the CDR3 is 14 residues. The germline CDR1 and CDR2 sequences are LGHNA and YNFKEQ. Trimming cost V 0 bases and J 6 bases; bases outside gene matches: 1. CDR3 sequence: CASSQDGTGNIQYF. The CDR3 DNA reads TGTGCCAGCAGCCAAGATGGGACAGGAAACATTCAGTACTTC.

The chain employs TRBV19 and TRBJ1-2, with D unclear. The CDR3 extends over 12 amino acids. Trimming stripped 7 bases from V and 2 bases from J, with 8 bases between. Germline V gives CDR1 LNHDA, CDR2 SQIVND (reference sequence). CDR3: CASNRENYGYTF. CDR3 DNA: TGTGCCAGTAATCGGGAAAACTATGGCTACACCTTC.

The V call is TRBV6-1, the J call TRBJ1-4; D remains unclear. V was clipped by 6 bases and J by 4 bases, with 3 bases between them. The CDR3 loop spans 11 amino acids. From germline, CDR1 is MNHNS and CDR2 SASEGT. This CDR3 is CASSSNEKLFF. In nucleotides, the CDR3 is TGTGCCAGCAGCAGTAATGAAAAACTGTTTTTT.

The chain has TRBV29-1 and TRBJ1-3; D perhaps matches TRBD1 (5 bases). The CDR3 contains 13 residues. With 7 bases removed from V and 4 bases from J, the gap between germline ends came to 14 bases. Germline-derived CDR1 and CDR2 are SQVTM and ANQGSEA. The chain's CDR3 is CSAGGAIGNTIYF. CDR3 DNA sequence: TGCAGCGCCGGCGGGGCGATCGGAAACACCATATATTTT.

V gene TRBV5-1 combines with J gene TRBJ2-7; a weak D match, TRBD1 (5 bases). The V gene lost 2 bases and the J gene lost 5 bases, with 14 bases spanning the gap. Germline values: CDR1 SGHRS, CDR2 YFSETQ. The CDR3 loop spans 14 amino acids. CDR3: CASSFRQGRNEQYF. CDR3 DNA: TGCGCCAGCAGCTTCCGGCAGGGTAGGAACGAGCAGTACTTC.

The CDR3 loop reads CAWAPLWTGYEQYF. CDR3 DNA: TGTGCCTGGGCCCCCCTTTGGACAGGGTACGAGCAGTACTTC. V and J are TRBV30 and TRBJ2-7, with 8 bases that match TRBD1. The CDR3 is made up of 14 amino acids. Per the germline V gene, CDR1 is GTSNPN and CDR2 is SVGIG (reference sequence). V gave up 5 bases and J gave up 4 bases; unmatched junction bases: 10.

The chain joins TRBV30 to TRBJ1-5; 9 positions agree with TRBD1. Germline V lookup: CDR1 GTSNPN, CDR2 SVGIG (reference sequence). The CDR3 is 15 residues long. J gave up 4 bases and V 3 bases, and 7 bases lay outside the gene matches. The CDR3 reads CAWSVTGGWNQPQHF. The CDR3 nucleotides read TGTGCCTGGAGCGTGACAGGGGGTTGGAATCAGCCCCAGCATTTT.

The CDR3 region has the DNA TGCGCCAGCAGCTTGGGGGTACCCAATCAGCCCCAGCATTTT. Protein sequence: CASSLGVPNQPQHF. The chain employs TRBV5-1 and TRBJ1-5; D is unclear. Trimming stripped 0 bases from V and 3 bases from J, with 7 bases between. This CDR3 contains 14 residues. The germline V gene has CDR1 SGHRS and CDR2 YFSETQ.

The chain links TRBV6-2 or TRBV6-3 to TRBJ2-2; the D is unclear. The germline V gene has CDR1 MNHEY and CDR2 SVGEGT. This CDR3 contains 15 residues. The V end was cut by 2 bases, the J end by 6 bases, with 13 bases between. This CDR3 is CASSYALGSAGELFF. The DNA of the CDR3 is TGTGCCAGCAGTTACGCGTTGGGGTCCGCCGGGGAGCTGTTTTTT.

The chain combines TRBV6-5 with TRBJ1-2; maybe TRBD1 (5 bases). The length of the CDR3 is 15 residues. Germline V CDR1 and CDR2: MNHEY, SVGAGI. Between the trimmed V and J ends, which lost 2 bases and 4 bases, there was a span of 14 bases. Written as DNA, the CDR3 is TGTGCCAGCAGTTACCGTGGACAAGTGGGCTATGGCTACACCTTC. Encoded protein: CASSYRGQVGYGYTF.

This chain links TRBV11-2 with TRBJ2-2, with D hard to call. The CDR3 runs 14 residues. V was pared by 3 bases and J by 5 bases, with 10 bases between. Per the germline V gene, CDR1 is SGHAT and CDR2 is FQNNGV. For the CDR3, the DNA is TGTGCCAGCAGCTTCCCACTGAGTACCGGGGAGCTGTTTTTT. Amino acids: CASSFPLSTGELFF.